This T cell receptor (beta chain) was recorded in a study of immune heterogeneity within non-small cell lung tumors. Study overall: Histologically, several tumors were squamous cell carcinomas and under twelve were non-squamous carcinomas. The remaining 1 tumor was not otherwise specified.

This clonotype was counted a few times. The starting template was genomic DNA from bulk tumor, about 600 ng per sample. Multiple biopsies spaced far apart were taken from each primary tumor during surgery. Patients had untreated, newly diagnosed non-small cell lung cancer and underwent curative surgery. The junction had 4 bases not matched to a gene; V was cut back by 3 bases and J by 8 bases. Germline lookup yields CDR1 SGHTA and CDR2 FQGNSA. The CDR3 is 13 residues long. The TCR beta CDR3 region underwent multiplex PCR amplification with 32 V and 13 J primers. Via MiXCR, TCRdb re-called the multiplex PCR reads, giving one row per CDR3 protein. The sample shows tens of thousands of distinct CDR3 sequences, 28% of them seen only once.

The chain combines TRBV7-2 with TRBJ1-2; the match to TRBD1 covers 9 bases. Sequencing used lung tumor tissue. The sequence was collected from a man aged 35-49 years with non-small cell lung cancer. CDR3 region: CASSLTGGRGYTF. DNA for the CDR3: TGTGCCAGCAGCTTGACAGGGGGTAGGGGCTACACCTTC.